This T cell receptor (beta chain) was captured by sequencing in a study of vaccination effects on CD4 cells after COVID-19. TCRdb's table, derived via immunoSEQ multiplex PCR, lists solely in-frame clones and lacks some. The sample lists tens of thousands of clones, roughly four fifths occurring once. Regarding the study as a whole: Marked contraction was observed in infection-induced and vaccine-induced clones late after vaccination.

Regarding this clone: Its target is unknown.

Viral peptide pool expansion of antigen-specific CD4+ T cells preceded sequencing in the ViraFEST assay. It was after approximately 11 days of culture that CD4+ T cells were isolated. Each participant was given two doses of one vaccine (BNT162b2 or mRNA-1273). Germline V gene data show CDR1 as SGHTA and CDR2 as FQGNSA. This CDR3 region has 13 residues. Trimming shortened V by 5 bases and J by 10 bases, and 15 bases separated the two germline ends. The chain joins TRBV7-2 to TRBJ2-1; D remains unclear. Here the sequenced sample was CD4+ T cells from PBMCs cultured with HCoV-NL63 spike peptides, taken after COVID-19 vaccination. The TCR sequence derives from a human donor who received a COVID-19 vaccine. Some clones in this sample may be carry-over from other donors' samples. The CDR3: CASSQTPGTEQFF. The CDR3 nucleotides read TGTGCCAGCAGCCAAACCCCGGGTACCGAGCAGTTCTTC.